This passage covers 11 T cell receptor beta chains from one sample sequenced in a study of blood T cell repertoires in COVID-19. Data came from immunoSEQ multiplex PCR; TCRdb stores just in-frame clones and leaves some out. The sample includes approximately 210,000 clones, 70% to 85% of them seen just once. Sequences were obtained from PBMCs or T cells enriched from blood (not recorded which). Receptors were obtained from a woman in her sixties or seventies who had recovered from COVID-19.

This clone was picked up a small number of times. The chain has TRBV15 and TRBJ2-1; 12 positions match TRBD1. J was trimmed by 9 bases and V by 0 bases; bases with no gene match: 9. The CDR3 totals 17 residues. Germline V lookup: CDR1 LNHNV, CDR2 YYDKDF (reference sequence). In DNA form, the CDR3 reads TGTGCCACCAGCAGAGAACACAGGGACAGGGGGCGGGTTGAGCAGTTCTTC. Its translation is CATSREHRDRGRVEQFF.

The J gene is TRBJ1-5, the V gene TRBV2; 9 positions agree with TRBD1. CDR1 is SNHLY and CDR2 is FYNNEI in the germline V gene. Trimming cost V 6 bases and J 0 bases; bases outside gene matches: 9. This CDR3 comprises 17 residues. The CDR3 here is CASSQFRTGDSNQPQHF. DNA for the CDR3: TGTGCCAGCAGCCAATTTAGGACAGGGGATAGCAATCAGCCCCAGCATTTT.

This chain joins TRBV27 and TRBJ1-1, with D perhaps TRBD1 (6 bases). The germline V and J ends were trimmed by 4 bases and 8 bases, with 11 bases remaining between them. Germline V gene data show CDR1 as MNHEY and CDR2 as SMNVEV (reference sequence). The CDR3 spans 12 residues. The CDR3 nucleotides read TGTGCCAGCAGTTCACAGGGAGGGGAAGCTTTCTTT. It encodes CASSSQGGEAFF.

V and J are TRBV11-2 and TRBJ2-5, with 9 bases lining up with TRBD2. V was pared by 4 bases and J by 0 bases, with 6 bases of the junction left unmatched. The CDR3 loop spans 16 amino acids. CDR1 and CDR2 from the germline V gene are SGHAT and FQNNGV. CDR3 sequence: CASSSTSGLHQETQYF. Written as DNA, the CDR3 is TGTGCCAGCAGCTCGACTAGCGGTCTACACCAAGAGACCCAGTACTTC.

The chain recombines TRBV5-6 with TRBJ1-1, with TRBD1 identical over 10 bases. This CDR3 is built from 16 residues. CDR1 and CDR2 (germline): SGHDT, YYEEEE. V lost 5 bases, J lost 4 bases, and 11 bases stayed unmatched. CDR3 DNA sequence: TGTGCCAGCAGAAGCCCGGGACAGGGGAAGGGCACTGAAGCTTTCTTT. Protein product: CASRSPGQGKGTEAFF.

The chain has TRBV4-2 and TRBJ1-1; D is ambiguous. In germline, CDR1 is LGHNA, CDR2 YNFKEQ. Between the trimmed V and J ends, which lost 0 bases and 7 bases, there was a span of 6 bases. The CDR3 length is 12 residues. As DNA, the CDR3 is TGTGCCAGCAGCCAAGATGTGCGTGAAGCTTTCTTT. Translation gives CASSQDVREAFF.

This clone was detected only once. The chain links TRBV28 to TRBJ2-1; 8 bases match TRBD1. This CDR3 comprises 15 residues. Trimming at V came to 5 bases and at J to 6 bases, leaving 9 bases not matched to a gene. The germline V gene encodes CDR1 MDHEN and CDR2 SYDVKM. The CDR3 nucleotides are TGTGCCAGCAGTCCACTCTTGGACAGGGCCAATGAGCAGTTCTTC. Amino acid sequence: CASSPLLDRANEQFF.

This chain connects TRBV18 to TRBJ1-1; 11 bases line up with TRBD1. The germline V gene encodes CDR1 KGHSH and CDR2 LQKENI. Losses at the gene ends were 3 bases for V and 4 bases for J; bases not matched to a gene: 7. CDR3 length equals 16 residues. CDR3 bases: TGTGCCAGCTCACCTGGACAGGGGGCCTTTCCCACTGAAGCTTTCTTT. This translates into CASSPGQGAFPTEAFF.

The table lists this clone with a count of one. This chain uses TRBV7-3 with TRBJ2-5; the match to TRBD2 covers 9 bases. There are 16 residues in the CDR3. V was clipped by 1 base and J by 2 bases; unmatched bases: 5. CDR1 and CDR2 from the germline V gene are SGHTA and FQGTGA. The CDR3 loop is CASSLNPSGVQETQYF. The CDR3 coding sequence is TGTGCCAGCAGCTTAAATCCTAGCGGGGTACAAGAGACCCAGTACTTC.

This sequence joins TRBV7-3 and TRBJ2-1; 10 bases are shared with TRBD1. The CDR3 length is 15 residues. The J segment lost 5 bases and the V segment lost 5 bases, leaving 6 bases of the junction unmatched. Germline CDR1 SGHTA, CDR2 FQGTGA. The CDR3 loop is CASSPGTGAHNEQFF. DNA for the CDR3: TGTGCCAGCAGCCCCGGGACAGGGGCCCACAATGAGCAGTTCTTC.

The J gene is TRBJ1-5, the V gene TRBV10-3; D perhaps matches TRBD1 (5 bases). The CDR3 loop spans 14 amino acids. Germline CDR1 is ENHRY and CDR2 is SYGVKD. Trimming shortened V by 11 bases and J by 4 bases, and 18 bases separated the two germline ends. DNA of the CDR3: TGTGCCTCGGAGACCGGGACTGGGAATCAGCCCCAGCATTTT. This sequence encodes CASETGTGNQPQHF.